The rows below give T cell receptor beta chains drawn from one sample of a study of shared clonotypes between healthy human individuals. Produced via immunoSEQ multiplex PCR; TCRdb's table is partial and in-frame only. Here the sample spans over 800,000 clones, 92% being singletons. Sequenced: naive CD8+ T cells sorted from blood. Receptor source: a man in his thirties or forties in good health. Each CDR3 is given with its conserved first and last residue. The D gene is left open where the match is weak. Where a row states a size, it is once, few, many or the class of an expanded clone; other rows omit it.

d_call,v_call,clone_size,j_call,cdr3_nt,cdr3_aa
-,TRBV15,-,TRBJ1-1,TGTGCCACCAGCAGAGTGCCGCACGTCATGAACACTGAAGCTTTCTTT,CATSRVPHVMNTEAFF
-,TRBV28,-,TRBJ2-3,TGTGCCAGCAGTTTAACAGGGAGCACAGATACGCAGTATTTT,CASSLTGSTDTQYF
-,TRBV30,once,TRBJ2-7,TGTGCCTGGAGTGTAATAGACGGGAACCACGAGCAGTACTTC,CAWSVIDGNHEQYF
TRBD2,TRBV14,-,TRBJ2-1,TGTGCCAGCAGCCTGGGACTAGCGGGATGGGGCTCCTACAATGAGCAGTTCTTC,CASSLGLAGWGSYNEQFF
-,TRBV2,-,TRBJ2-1,TGTGCCACCAAACAGGTGCTGAATGAGCAGTTCTTC,CATKQVLNEQFF
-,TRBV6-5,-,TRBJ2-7,TGTGCCAGCAGTTACTCCCTTAGCGTATCATCCTACGAGCAGTACTTC,CASSYSLSVSSYEQYF
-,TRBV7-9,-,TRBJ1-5,TGTGCCACGGCCCCCGGCAATCAGCCCCAGCATTTT,CATAPGNQPQHF
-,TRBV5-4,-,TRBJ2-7,TGTGCCAGCAGCCCACAGGGCAACGAGCAGTACTTC,CASSPQGNEQYF
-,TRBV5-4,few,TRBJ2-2,TGTGCCAGCAGCTCCTCTGCAGACACCGGGGAGCTGTTTTTT,CASSSSADTGELFF
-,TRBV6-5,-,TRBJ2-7,TGTGCCAGCAGTTACTCGATGATCGGGAGAGATCCGTACTTC,CASSYSMIGRDPYF
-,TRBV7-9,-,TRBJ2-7,TGTGCCAGCAGCCCCGGGAATGGGAGTCCGGGACTTCGAGCCTACGAGCAGTACTTC,CASSPGNGSPGLRAYEQYF
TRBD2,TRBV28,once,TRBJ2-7,TGTGCCAGCAGTTGGCCCTCCGGGGGGTATTACGAGCAGTACTTC,CASSWPSGGYYEQYF
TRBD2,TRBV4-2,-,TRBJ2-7,TGTGCCAGCAGCCAAGGGGCTAGCGGGCTTGTATCCTACGAGCAGTACTTC,CASSQGASGLVSYEQYF
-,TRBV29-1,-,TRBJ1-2,TGCAGCGTTGAATCCGGAGTATACTATGGCTACACCTTC,CSVESGVYYGYTF
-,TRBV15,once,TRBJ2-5,TGTGCCACCAGCAGCGCTAGCTCGGGTCCAGAGACCCAGTACTTC,CATSSASSGPETQYF
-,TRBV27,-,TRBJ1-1,TGTGCCAGCAGCCTAGGTTTTGGGTCGAACACTGAAGCTTTCTTT,CASSLGFGSNTEAFF
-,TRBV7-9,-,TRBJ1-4,TGTGCCAGCAGCTTAGAGGGCTATGAAAAACTGTTTTTT,CASSLEGYEKLFF
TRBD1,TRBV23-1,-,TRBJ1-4,TGCGCCAGCAGGCCACCGACAGGGGAGGAAAAACTGTTTTTT,CASRPPTGEEKLFF
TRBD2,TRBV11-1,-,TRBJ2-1,TGTGCCAGCAGCTTGAGCGGGAATTACAATGAGCAGTTCTTC,CASSLSGNYNEQFF
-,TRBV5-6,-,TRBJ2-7,TGTGCCAGCAGTTTTCGGGACCGACCCTCCTACGAGCAGTACTTC,CASSFRDRPSYEQYF
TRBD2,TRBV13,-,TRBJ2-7,TGTGCCAGCAGCTGGGGGACTACTTACGAGCAGTACTTC,CASSWGTTYEQYF
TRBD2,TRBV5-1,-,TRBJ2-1,TGCGCCAGCAGCTTGGTTTTCAGGGAGGGAACTAAAAGCTACAATGAGCAGTTCTTC,CASSLVFREGTKSYNEQFF
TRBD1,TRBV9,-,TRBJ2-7,TGTGCCAGCAGCGTTGGGACAGGGGTCTACGAGCAGTACTTC,CASSVGTGVYEQYF
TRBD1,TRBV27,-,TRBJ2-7,TGTGCCAGCAGTTTATCGGGGACAGCGTACTACGAGCAGTACTTC,CASSLSGTAYYEQYF
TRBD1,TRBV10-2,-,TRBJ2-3,TGCGCCAGCAGACAGGGGGCTAGCACAGATACGCAGTATTTT,CASRQGASTDTQYF
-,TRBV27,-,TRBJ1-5,TGTGCCAGCGCACAGGGCTCGGGCAATCAGCCCCAGCATTTT,CASAQGSGNQPQHF
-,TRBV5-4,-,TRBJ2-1,TGTGCCAGCAGCTTTAACGGGAGAGGGGTTTACAATGAGCAGTTCTTC,CASSFNGRGVYNEQFF
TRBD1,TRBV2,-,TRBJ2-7,TGTGCCAGCCGACAGGGGGTCTACGAGCAGTACTTC,CASRQGVYEQYF
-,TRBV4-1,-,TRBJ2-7,TGCGCCAGCAGCCAAGAGTTCTATGCCTACGAGCAGTACTTC,CASSQEFYAYEQYF
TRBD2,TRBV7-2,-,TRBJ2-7,TGTGCCAGCAGTCACGGGGGGAGCGGATACGAGCAGTACTTC,CASSHGGSGYEQYF
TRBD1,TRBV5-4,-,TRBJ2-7,TGTGCCAGCAGCTTCGGGACAGCCCCAATCGAGCAGTACTTC,CASSFGTAPIEQYF
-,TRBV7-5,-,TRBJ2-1,TGTGCCAGAAGACCAGGGGGCGGGTTCTACAATGAGCAGTTCTTC,CARRPGGGFYNEQFF
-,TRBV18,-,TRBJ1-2,TGTGCCAGCTCACCACCGCCACTTTTAGATGGCTACACCTTC,CASSPPPLLDGYTF
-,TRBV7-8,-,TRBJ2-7,TGTGCCAGCAGCTTCCAAGCCGGGACAACCTACGAGCAGTACTTC,CASSFQAGTTYEQYF
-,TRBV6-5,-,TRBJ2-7,TGTGCCAGCAGTTTTTTCCAGGGAAGCCCCTACGAGCAGTACTTC,CASSFFQGSPYEQYF
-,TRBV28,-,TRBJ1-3,TGTGCCAGCAGGGATTTGGCCCCGCAGGGCTCTGGAAACACCATATATTTT,CASRDLAPQGSGNTIYF
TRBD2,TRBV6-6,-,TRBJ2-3,TGTGCCAGCAGTTTCACGCGGGAGGCGGGAGATACGCAGTATTTT,CASSFTREAGDTQYF
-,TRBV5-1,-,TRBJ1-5,TGCGCCAGCAGCTTGGGAGGGTCGGCGGGTCAGCCCCAGCATTTT,CASSLGGSAGQPQHF